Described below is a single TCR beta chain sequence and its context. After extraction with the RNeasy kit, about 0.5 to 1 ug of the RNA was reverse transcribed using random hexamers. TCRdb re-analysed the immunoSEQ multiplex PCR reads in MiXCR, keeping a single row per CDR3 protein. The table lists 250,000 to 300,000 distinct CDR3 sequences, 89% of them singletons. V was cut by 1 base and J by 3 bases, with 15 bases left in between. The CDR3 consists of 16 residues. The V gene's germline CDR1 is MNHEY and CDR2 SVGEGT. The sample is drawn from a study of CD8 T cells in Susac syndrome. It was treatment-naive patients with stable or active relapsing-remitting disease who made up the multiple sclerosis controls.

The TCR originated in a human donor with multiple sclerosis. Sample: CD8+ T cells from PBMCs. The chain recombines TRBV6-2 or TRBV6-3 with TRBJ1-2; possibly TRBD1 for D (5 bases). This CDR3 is CASSYLLEGLDYGYTF. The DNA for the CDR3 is TGTGCCAGCAGTTACTTGTTGGAGGGGCTGGACTATGGCTACACCTTC.